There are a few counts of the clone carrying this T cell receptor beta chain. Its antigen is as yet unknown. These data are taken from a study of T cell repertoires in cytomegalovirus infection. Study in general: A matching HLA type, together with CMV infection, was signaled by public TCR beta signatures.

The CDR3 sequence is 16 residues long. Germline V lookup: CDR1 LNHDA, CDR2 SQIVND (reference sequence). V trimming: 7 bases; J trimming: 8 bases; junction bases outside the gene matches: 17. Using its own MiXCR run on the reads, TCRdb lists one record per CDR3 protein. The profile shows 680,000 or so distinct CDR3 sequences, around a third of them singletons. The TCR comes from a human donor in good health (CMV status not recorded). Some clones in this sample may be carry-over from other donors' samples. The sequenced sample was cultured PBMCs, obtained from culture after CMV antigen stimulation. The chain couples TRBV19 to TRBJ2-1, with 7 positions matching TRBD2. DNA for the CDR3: TGTGCCAGTAAGGGGAGTTGGCGGGAGCGGATTGATGAGCAGTTCTTC. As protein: CASKGSWRERIDEQFF.